This TCR beta chain was observed in a study of shared clonotypes between healthy human individuals. Genomic DNA from unsorted samples was obtained from about 82 million PBMCs (per sample). Unmatched junction bases numbered 1, after V lost 6 bases and J lost 0 bases. The CDR3 runs to 14 residues. Germline assignment: CDR1 MNHNY and CDR2 SVGAGI (reference sequence). Authors' analysis steps: ImmunoSEQ junction-only sequences lacked quality scores, so their filtering differed. Profiling relied on immunoSEQ multiplex PCR, and the TCRdb table lists in-frame clones only, not all of them. V and J calls and clone size follow that table, whereas D and trimming were derived from the DNA. This table has roughly 500,000 clones, about 79% appearing once.

The chain links TRBV6-6 to TRBJ2-2; TRBD2 agrees at 7 bases. Sequencing used PBMCs. This sequence was found in a middle-aged woman in good health. Some clones in this sample may be carry-over from other donors' samples. The CDR3 DNA is TGTGCCAGCAGCCTAGCGGCGAACACCGGGGAGCTGTTTTTT. Translating it yields CASSLAANTGELFF.